This T cell receptor beta chain was retrieved from a study of T cell repertoires in cytomegalovirus infection. Study-level information: Public TCR beta signatures provided an indication of both CMV infection and a matching HLA type.

In its sample, this clonotype was seen a few times. Its antigen is undetermined. The CDR3 is 15 amino acids. The trim removed 6 bases at V and 4 bases at J, leaving 5 bases unmatched. Overall study results and limits: Summed frequency of public TCR beta families distinguished CMV carriers with the relevant HLA.

One entry per CDR3 protein, called by TCRdb with MiXCR from the reads. The table includes approximately 220,000 distinct CDR3 sequences, less than 50% detected once. This sequence originates from a human donor in good health (CMV status not recorded). Some clones in this sample may be carry-over from other donors' samples. The sample in question was CD8+ T cells from cultured PBMCs, obtained from culture after CMV antigen stimulation. The rearrangement uses TRBV12-3 or TRBV12-4 and TRBJ1-5; 11 bases are shared with TRBD1. The CDR3 nucleotides are TGTGCCAGCAGAGCCGGGACAGGGGGGAATCAGCCCCAGCATTTT. Protein product: CASRAGTGGNQPQHF.